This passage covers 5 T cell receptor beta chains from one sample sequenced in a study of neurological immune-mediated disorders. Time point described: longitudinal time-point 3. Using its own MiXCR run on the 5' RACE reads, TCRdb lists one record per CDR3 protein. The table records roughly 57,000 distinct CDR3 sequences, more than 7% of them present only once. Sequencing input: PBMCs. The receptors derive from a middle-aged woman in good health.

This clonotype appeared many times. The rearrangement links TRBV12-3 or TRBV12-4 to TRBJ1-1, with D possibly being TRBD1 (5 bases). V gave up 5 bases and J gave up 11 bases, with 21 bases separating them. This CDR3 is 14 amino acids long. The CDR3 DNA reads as TGTGCCAGCAGTCCACCGGGACTCCAGGCTCGGGCTTTCTTT. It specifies CASSPPGLQARAFF.

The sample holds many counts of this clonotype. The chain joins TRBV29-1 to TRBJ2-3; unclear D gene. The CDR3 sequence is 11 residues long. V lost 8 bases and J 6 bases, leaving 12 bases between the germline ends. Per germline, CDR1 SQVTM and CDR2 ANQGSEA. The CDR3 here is CSTRVMDTQYF. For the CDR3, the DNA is TGCAGCACCCGCGTCATGGATACGCAGTATTTT.

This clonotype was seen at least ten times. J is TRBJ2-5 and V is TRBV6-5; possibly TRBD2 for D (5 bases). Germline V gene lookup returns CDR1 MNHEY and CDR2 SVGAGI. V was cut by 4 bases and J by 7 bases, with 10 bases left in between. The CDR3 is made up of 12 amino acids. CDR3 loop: CASSSETTTQYF. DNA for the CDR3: TGTGCCAGCAGTTCGGAGACTACGACCCAGTACTTC.

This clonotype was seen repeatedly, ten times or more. The CDR3 loop reads CASSQARGRVADTQYF. The CDR3 coding sequence is TGCGCCAGCAGCCAAGCCCGGGGCAGGGTGGCAGATACGCAGTATTTT. The chain couples TRBV4-3 to TRBJ2-3; D possibly matches TRBD1 or TRBD2 (5 bases each). V was cut by 1 base and J by 4 bases, with 15 bases left in between. The germline gives CDR1 LGHNA, CDR2 YSLEER. The CDR3 covers 16 residues.

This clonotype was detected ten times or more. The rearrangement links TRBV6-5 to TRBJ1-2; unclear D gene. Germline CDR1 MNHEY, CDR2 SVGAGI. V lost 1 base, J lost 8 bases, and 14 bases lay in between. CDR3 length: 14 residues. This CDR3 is CASSYYASSGGYTF. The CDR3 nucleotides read TGTGCCAGCAGTTACTATGCCAGCTCGGGGGGCTACACCTTC.